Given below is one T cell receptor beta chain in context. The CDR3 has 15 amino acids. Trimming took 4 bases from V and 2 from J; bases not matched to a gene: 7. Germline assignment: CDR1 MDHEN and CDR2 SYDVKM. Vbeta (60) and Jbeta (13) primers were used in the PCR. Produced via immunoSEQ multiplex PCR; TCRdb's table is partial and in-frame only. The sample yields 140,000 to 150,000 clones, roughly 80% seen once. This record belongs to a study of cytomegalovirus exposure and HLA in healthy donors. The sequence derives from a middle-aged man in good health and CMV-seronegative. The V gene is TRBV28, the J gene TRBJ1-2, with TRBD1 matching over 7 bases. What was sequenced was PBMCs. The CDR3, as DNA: TGTGCCAGCAGTTCCGGGACAGCGACGAACTATGGCTACACCTTC. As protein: CASSSGTATNYGYTF.